The clone carrying this T cell receptor (beta chain) was recorded only once. Its antigen is not known. The sample originates from a study of T cell responses to AZD1222 COVID-19 vaccine. For the study at large: Second doses that came at about 4 or about 12 weeks were put together. Study-level points and caveats: Distributed over spike, vaccine-associated CD4 TCRs predominated at 160-218 and 743-854. Baseline serostatus was positive in only a handful of AZD1222 recipients.

Assay: immunoSEQ multiplex PCR; the TCRdb copy retains only in-frame clones and omits some. The sample lists 100,000 to 150,000 clones, 90% occurring once. The sequencing used peripheral blood, collected on day 0 of AZD1222 vaccination. This receptor was taken from an adult in good health.

Here the CDR3 reads CASSFIGLAGLKDTGELFF. CDR3 nucleotides: TGCGCCAGCAGCTTTATTGGACTAGCGGGGTTAAAGGACACCGGGGAGCTGTTTTTT. The chain has TRBV5-1 and TRBJ2-2; 12 positions match TRBD2. Trimming cost V 2 bases and J 3 bases; bases outside gene matches: 11. The germline gives CDR1 SGHRS, CDR2 YFSETQ. The length of the CDR3 is 19 residues.